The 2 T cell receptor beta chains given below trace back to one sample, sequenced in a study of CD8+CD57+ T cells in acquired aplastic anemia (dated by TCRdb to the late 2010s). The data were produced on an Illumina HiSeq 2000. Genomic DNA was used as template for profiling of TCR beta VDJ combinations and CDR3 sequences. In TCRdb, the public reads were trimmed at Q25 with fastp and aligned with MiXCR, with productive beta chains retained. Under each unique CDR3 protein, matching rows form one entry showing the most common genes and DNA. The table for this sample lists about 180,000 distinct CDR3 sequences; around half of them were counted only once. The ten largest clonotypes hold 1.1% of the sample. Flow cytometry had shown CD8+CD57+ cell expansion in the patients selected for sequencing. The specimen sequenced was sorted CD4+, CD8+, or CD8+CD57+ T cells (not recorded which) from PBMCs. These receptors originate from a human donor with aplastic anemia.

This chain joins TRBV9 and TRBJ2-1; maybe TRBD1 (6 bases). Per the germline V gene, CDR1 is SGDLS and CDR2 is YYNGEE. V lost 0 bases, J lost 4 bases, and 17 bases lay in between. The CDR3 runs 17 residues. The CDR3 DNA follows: TGTGCCAGCAGCGTAGATCCCGACAGGACCTTGTACAATGAGCAGTTCTTC. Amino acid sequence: CASSVDPDRTLYNEQFF. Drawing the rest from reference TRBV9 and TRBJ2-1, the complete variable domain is DSGVTQTPKHLITATGQRVTLRCSPRSGDLSVYWYQQSLDQGLQFLIQYYNGEERAKGNILERFSAQQFPDLHSELNLSSLELGDSALYFCASSVDPDRTLYNEQFFGPGTRLTVL.

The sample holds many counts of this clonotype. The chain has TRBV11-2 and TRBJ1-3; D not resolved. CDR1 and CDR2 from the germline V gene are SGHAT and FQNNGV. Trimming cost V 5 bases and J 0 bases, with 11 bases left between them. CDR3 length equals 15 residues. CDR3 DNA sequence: TGTGCCAGCAGCGGCGCAGCTCACTCTGGAAACACCATATATTTT. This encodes CASSGAAHSGNTIYF.